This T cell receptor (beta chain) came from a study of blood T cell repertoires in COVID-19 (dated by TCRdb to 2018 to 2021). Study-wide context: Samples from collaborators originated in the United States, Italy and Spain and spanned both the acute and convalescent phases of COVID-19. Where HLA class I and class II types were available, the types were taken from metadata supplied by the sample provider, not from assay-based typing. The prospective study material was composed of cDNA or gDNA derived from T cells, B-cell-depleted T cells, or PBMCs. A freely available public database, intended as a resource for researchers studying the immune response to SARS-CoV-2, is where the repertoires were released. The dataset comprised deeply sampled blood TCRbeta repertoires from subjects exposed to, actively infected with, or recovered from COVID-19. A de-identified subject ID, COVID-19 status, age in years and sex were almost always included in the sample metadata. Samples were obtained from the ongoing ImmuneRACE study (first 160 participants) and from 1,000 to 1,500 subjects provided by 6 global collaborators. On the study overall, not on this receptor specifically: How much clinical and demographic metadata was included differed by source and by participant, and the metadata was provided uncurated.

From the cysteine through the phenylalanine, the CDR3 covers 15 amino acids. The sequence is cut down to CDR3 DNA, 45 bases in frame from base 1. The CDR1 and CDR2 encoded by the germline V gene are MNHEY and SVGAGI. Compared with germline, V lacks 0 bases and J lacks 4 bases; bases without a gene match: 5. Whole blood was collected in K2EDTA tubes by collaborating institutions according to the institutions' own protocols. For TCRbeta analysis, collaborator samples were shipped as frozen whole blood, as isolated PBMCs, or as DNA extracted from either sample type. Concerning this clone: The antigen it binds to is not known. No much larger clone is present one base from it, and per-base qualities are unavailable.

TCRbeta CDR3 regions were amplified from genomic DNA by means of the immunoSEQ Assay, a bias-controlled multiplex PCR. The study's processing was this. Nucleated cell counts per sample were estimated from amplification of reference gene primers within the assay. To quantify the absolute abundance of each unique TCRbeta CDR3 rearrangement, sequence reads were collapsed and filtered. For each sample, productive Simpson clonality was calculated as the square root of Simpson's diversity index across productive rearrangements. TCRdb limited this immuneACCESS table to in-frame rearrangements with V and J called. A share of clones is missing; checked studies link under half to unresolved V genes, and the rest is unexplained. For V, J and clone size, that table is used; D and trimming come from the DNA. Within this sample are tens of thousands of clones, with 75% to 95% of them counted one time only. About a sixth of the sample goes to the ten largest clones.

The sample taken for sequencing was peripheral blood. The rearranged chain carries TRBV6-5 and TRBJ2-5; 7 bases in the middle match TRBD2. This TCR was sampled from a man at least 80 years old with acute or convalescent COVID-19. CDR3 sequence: CASSYSEGRGETQYF. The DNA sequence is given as TGTGCCAGCAGTTACTCGGAGGGGAGGGGAGAGACCCAGTACTTC.